The next 24 T cell receptor beta chains were all read from a single sample in a study of blood T cell repertoires in COVID-19 (dated by TCRdb to between 2020 and 2021). Receptor amplification or capture employed the immunoSEQ multiplex PCR assay. TCRdb stores this immuneACCESS table with in-frame sequences only. Part of the clones is absent; in the studies checked, under half of the shortfall reflects unresolved V genes, and no reason is known for the rest. The table for this sample lists fewer than 350,000 clones; roughly 87% of them were counted only once. 6% to 7% of the sample is held by the ten biggest clonotypes. The sample taken for sequencing was PBMCs or T cells enriched from blood (not recorded which). The receptors shown here come from a woman aged 40 to 50 who had recovered from COVID-19.

The rearrangement joins TRBV15 to TRBJ1-5, with D perhaps matching TRBD1 (5 bases). The CDR3 is 18 residues long. The V end was cut by 0 bases, the J end by 2 bases, with 17 bases between. The germline V gene encodes CDR1 LNHNV and CDR2 YYDKDF (reference sequence). The CDR3 DNA is TGTGCCACCAGCAGAGATCTCTTTTCAGGGAGGGGCAATCAGCCCCAGCATTTT. It codes for CATSRDLFSGRGNQPQHF.

V gene TRBV28 combines with J gene TRBJ1-5, with D uncertain. Germline-derived CDR1 and CDR2 are MDHEN and SYDVKM. Deletions cut 2 bases from V and 6 bases from J, with 14 bases between. This CDR3 is 15 amino acids long. CDR3 coding DNA: TGTGCCAGCAGTTTAAACCAAGTGGGAGGTCAGCCCCAGCATTTT. Its protein product is CASSLNQVGGQPQHF.

This chain uses TRBV11-1 with TRBJ1-1; D possibly corresponds to TRBD1 (6 bases). Germline lookup yields CDR1 SGHAT and CDR2 FQDESV (reference sequence). This CDR3 is 14 amino acids long. V lost 0 bases, J lost 3 bases, and 8 bases lay in between. This chain's CDR3 is CASSLAGQYTEAFF. The CDR3 region has the DNA TGTGCCAGCAGCTTAGCTGGACAGTACACTGAAGCTTTCTTT. The complete variable domain, with remaining parts taken from reference TRBV11-1 and TRBJ1-1, reads EAEVAQSPRYKITEKSQAVAFWCDPISGHATLYWYRQILGQGPELLVQFQDESVVDDSQLPKDRFSAERLKGVDSTLKIQPAELGDSAMYLCASSLAGQYTEAFFGQGTRLTVV.

The chain combines TRBV7-9 with TRBJ2-1; D gene unclear. Germline V lookup: CDR1 SEHNR, CDR2 FQNEAQ (reference sequence). The V end was cut by 4 bases, the J end by 10 bases, with 11 bases between. The CDR3 sequence is 12 residues long. The CDR3 DNA follows: TGTGCCAGCAGCTCCCTGGCCGGGGAGCAGTTCTTC. This codes for CASSSLAGEQFF.

V gene TRBV5-8 combines with J gene TRBJ2-5; D may be TRBD2 (6 bases). V lost 1 base, J lost 5 bases, and 9 bases lay in between. Germline V gene lookup returns CDR1 SGHTS and CDR2 YDEGEE. The CDR3 extends over 13 amino acids. The chain's CDR3 is CASSLMGRETQYF. CDR3 DNA: TGTGCCAGCAGCTTGATGGGGAGGGAGACCCAGTACTTC.

The V call is TRBV27, the J call TRBJ2-3; 9 bases are shared with TRBD2. The CDR3 has 14 amino acids. Losses at the gene ends were 7 bases for V and 5 bases for J; bases not matched to a gene: 7. Per the germline V gene, CDR1 is MNHEY and CDR2 is SMNVEV (reference sequence). CDR3: CASKIAGVKDTQYF. The CDR3 nucleotides are TGTGCCAGCAAAATAGCGGGAGTAAAAGATACGCAGTATTTT.

This clone turned up a few times. The CDR3 nucleotides are TGTGCCACCAGTGGACAGGATGACATTCAGTACTTC. The encoded protein is CATSGQDDIQYF. J is TRBJ2-4 and V is TRBV24-1, with a weak D call TRBD1 (6 bases). The germline V gene has CDR1 KGHDR and CDR2 SFDVKD. Trimming shortened V by 5 bases and J by 8 bases, and 9 bases separated the two germline ends. The CDR3 is made up of 12 amino acids.

The chain joins TRBV3-1 (or the pseudogene TRBV3-2) to TRBJ2-1, with D possibly being TRBD2 (5 bases). V lost 4 bases, J lost 3 bases, and 19 bases lay in between. The CDR3 has 17 residues. The germline CDR1 and CDR2 sequences are LGHDT and YNNKEL (reference sequence). The CDR3 spells CASSPERWRSGYNEQFF. CDR3 sequence (DNA): TGTGCCAGCAGCCCCGAGCGGTGGCGGTCCGGCTACAATGAGCAGTTCTTC.

The chain uses TRBV7-8 and TRBJ2-7; 11 bases match TRBD2. CDR3 length equals 15 residues. CDR1 and CDR2 from the germline V gene are SGHVS and FQNEAQ. J lost 3 bases, V lost 4 bases, and 5 bases had no gene match. CDR3 loop: CASSWPGTSGYEQYF. The CDR3 DNA reads as TGTGCCAGCAGCTGGCCCGGGACTAGCGGCTACGAGCAGTACTTC.

The chain combines TRBV7-6 with TRBJ2-1, with TRBD2 as a possible D gene (6 bases). CDR3 length equals 14 residues. Germline CDR1 is SGHVS and CDR2 is FNYEAQ. The V end was cut by 2 bases, the J end by 8 bases, with 13 bases between. CDR3 bases: TGTGCCAGCAGCTTAACTAGCCCTCGGGATGAGCAGTTCTTC. This sequence encodes CASSLTSPRDEQFF.

The V gene is TRBV11-2, the J gene TRBJ2-2; unclear D gene. The V end lost 2 bases, the J end lost 5 bases, and 15 bases lay between the germline ends. In germline, CDR1 is SGHAT, CDR2 FQNNGV. CDR3 length: 16 residues. This CDR3 is CASSLRSFGRTGELFF. The CDR3 bases are TGTGCCAGCAGCTTAAGATCATTTGGGCGTACCGGGGAGCTGTTTTTT.

V usage is TRBV21-1 and J usage is TRBJ2-7; TRBD1 is taken as the D call from the table, unchecked against the DNA. TRBV21-1 is marked as a pseudogene. The CDR3 contains 16 residues. CDR3 residues: CASSNREQLSSYEQYF. In DNA form, the CDR3 reads TGTGCCAGCAGCAACAGGGAACAGCTAAGCTCCTACGAGCAGTACTTC.

The chain is built from TRBV4-3 and TRBJ1-6; D remains ambiguous. The V gene lost 1 base and the J gene lost 1 base, with 11 bases spanning the gap. The CDR3 is 17 amino acids. Germline assignment: CDR1 LGHNA and CDR2 YSLEER. CDR3 coding DNA: TGCGCCAGCAGCCAAGGACTATCGTGGTCCTATAATTCACCCCTCCACTTT. It yields the protein CASSQGLSWSYNSPLHF.

The genes are TRBV4-1 and TRBJ1-1, with 7 bases lining up with TRBD1. This CDR3 has 15 residues. Germline V gives CDR1 MGHRA, CDR2 YSYEKL. Losses at the gene ends were 3 bases for V and 6 bases for J; bases not matched to a gene: 10. CDR3 DNA: TGCGCCAGCAGCCAGGCTCTTGGACAGGTAGCTGAAGCTTTCTTT. Its protein is CASSQALGQVAEAFF.

V gene TRBV28 combines with J gene TRBJ2-7, with 8 nucleotides matching TRBD1. In germline, CDR1 is MDHEN, CDR2 SYDVKM. This CDR3 is built from 15 residues. V lost 3 bases to trimming and J lost 6 bases; unmatched junction nucleotides: 10. The CDR3 loop reads CASSLFPGQGREQYF. CDR3 bases: TGTGCCAGCAGTTTGTTCCCCGGACAGGGCCGCGAGCAGTACTTC.

V is TRBV28 and J is TRBJ2-2, with a possible D match to TRBD1 (5 bases). V was cut by 8 bases and J by 3 bases, with 13 bases left in between. CDR3 length equals 14 residues. CDR1 and CDR2 from the germline V gene are MDHEN and SYDVKM. CDR3 residues: CASLPPGYTGELFF. DNA of the CDR3: TGTGCCAGCCTACCCCCAGGGTACACCGGGGAGCTGTTTTTT.

This clone was seen just once. CDR3 in DNA: TGTGCCAGCAGCCCCTCGAGCTCCGGGACTACTAACTCCTACGAGCAGTACTTC. Its translation is CASSPSSSGTTNSYEQYF. V usage is TRBV11-2 and J usage is TRBJ2-7; 7 bases match TRBD2. Germline CDR1 and CDR2: SGHAT and FQNNGV. The V segment lost 5 bases and the J segment 0 bases; nucleotides outside the gene matches: 16. The CDR3 sequence is 18 residues long. Using reference TRBV11-2 and TRBJ2-7 for the parts outside the CDR3, the full variable domain is EAGVAQSPRYKIIEKRQSVAFWCNPISGHATLYWYQQILGQGPKLLIQFQNNGVVDDSQLPKDRFSAERLKGVDSTLKIQPAKLEDSAVYLCASSPSSSGTTNSYEQYFGPGTRLTVT.

The rearrangement joins TRBV5-1 to TRBJ2-1, with TRBD2 identical over 8 bases. J lost 7 bases, V lost 5 bases, and 11 bases had no gene match. The CDR3 length is 15 residues. Germline CDR1 reads SGHRS; CDR2 reads YFSETQ. The chain's CDR3 is CASSSQSGRKNEQFF. In DNA, the CDR3 is TGCGCCAGCAGTTCGCAGAGCGGGAGAAAAAATGAGCAGTTCTTC.

The chain is built from TRBV28 and TRBJ1-1; no clear D gene. Germline loops: CDR1 MDHEN, CDR2 SYDVKM. The V end lost 3 bases, the J end lost 3 bases, and 14 bases lay between the germline ends. The CDR3 is 15 residues long. In DNA form, the CDR3 reads TGTGCCAGCAGTTTTCTTGGGGAGAGGGACACTGAAGCTTTCTTT. As protein: CASSFLGERDTEAFF.

This chain uses TRBV2 with TRBJ1-1, with 8 positions matching TRBD1. J lost 5 bases, V lost 4 bases, and 15 bases had no gene match. The CDR3 covers 17 residues. CDR1 is SNHLY, CDR2 FYNNEI, per germline. The CDR3 spells CASSGRSGGQGYTEAFF. For the CDR3, the DNA is TGTGCCAGCAGTGGGAGGTCAGGTGGACAGGGCTATACTGAAGCTTTCTTT.

This chain uses TRBV7-8 with TRBJ2-1, with 7 nucleotides matching TRBD2. The CDR3 extends over 17 amino acids. V dropped 1 base and J dropped 1; count of bases not matched to a gene: 7. Germline V CDR1 and CDR2: SGHVS, FQNEAQ. CDR3 in amino acids: CASSLVAGVLSYNEQFF. In nucleotides, the CDR3 is TGTGCCAGCAGCTTAGTGGCGGGAGTATTGTCCTACAATGAGCAGTTCTTC.

This clone has only a few counts. The chain joins TRBV7-2 to TRBJ2-5; TRBD2 might be the D (6 bases). CDR3 length: 15 amino acids. Per germline, CDR1 SGHTA and CDR2 FQGNSA. Trimming removed 5 bases at V and 2 bases at J, with 15 bases between. The CDR3 nucleotides are TGTGCCAGCAGCCAAAGCGGCGGGGCGCAAGAGACCCAGTACTTC. Its protein product is CASSQSGGAQETQYF.

This chain links TRBV7-3 with TRBJ2-1, with TRBD1 as a possible D gene (6 bases). Germline V lookup: CDR1 SGHTA, CDR2 FQGTGA. The CDR3 loop spans 15 amino acids. V lost 5 bases and J 7 bases, leaving 18 bases between the germline ends. CDR3 in DNA: TGTGCCAGCAGCCCACAGGGTCCTTTGAGAAATGAGCAGTTCTTC. Its protein product is CASSPQGPLRNEQFF.

This chain links TRBV30 with TRBJ1-2, with 10 bases matching TRBD1. Germline trimming cut 5 bases from V and 5 bases from J; bases unmatched to any gene: 8. The CDR3 has 14 residues. Germline V gene lookup returns CDR1 GTSNPN and CDR2 SVGIG (reference sequence). The CDR3 here is CAWRRTGGRYGYTF. In DNA, the CDR3 is TGTGCCTGGCGACGGACAGGGGGGCGGTATGGCTACACCTTC.